These T cell receptor beta chains were read from a single sample in a study of neoadjuvant anti-PD-1 for oral cavity cancer. This table comes from immunoSEQ multiplex PCR, and its TCRdb copy is limited to in-frame clones, with some not included. The sample shows about 12,000 clones, roughly 70% of them seen only once. This material consisted of PBMCs, taken after nivolumab (anti-PD-1) treatment. The receptors originated from a person aged 35 to 85 with oral cavity squamous cell carcinoma. Both conserved end residues are part of each CDR3. The D gene is left open where the match is weak. Rows give clone size only sometimes, using once, few, many, or a class for an expanded clone.

CDR3 length | J gene | clone size | V gene | D gene | CDR3 protein | CDR3 DNA
11 | TRBJ2-7 | NA | TRBV30 | NA | CAWGQLYEQYF | TGTGCCTGGGGACAGCTCTACGAGCAGTACTTC
17 | TRBJ1-1 | few | TRBV7-9 | TRBD1 | CASSRTLRTGGVTEAFF | TGTGCCAGCAGCCGAACTCTAAGGACAGGGGGCGTGACTGAAGCTTTCTTT
14 | TRBJ1-1 | once | TRBV6-5 | NA | CASRPQRGNTEAFF | TGTGCCAGCAGACCCCAAAGGGGGAACACTGAAGCTTTCTTT
19 | TRBJ2-3 | NA | TRBV5-6 | TRBD2 | CASSLRMGGGAGRPDTQYF | TGTGCCAGCAGCTTGAGGATGGGCGGGGGGGCAGGACGGCCAGATACGCAGTATTTT
14 | TRBJ2-7 | few | TRBV4-1 | NA | CASSQDARNSEQYF | TGCGCCAGCAGCCAAGATGCCCGGAACTCCGAGCAGTACTTC
13 | TRBJ2-7 | NA | TRBV7-3 | NA | CASSLTRLDEQYF | TGTGCCAGCAGCCTCACAAGGTTGGACGAGCAGTACTTC
13 | TRBJ1-1 | few | TRBV7-9 | NA | CASSLGAQVEAFF | TGTGCCAGCAGCTTAGGTGCACAGGTTGAAGCTTTCTTT
15 | TRBJ2-4 | NA | TRBV5-6 | NA | CASSSRDHLGYIQYF | TGTGCCAGCAGCTCCCGGGACCACCTCGGGTACATTCAGTACTTC
14 | TRBJ2-7 | NA | TRBV27 | TRBD1 | CASSVHQGVYEQYF | TGTGCCAGCAGTGTACACCAGGGGGTCTACGAGCAGTACTTC
14 | TRBJ2-5 | NA | TRBV25-1 | TRBD2 | CASSRAGGEETQYF | TGTGCCTCCTCACGAGCGGGGGGGGAAGAGACCCAGTACTTC
13 | TRBJ1-5 | NA | TRBV18 | NA | CASSPAFEAPQHF | TGTGCCAGCTCACCCGCGTTTGAGGCCCCGCAGCATTTT
13 | TRBJ2-3 | once | TRBV5-1 | TRBD1 | CASRDRVGDTQYF | TGCGCCAGCAGGGACAGGGTGGGAGATACGCAGTATTTT
19 | TRBJ2-1 | NA | TRBV5-5 | TRBD2 | CASSLASLLLAGAYNEQFF | TGTGCCAGCAGCTTGGCGTCCCTGTTGTTAGCGGGGGCCTACAATGAGCAGTTCTTC